The subject of this entry is one T cell receptor beta chain. Its specificity is not known. In the naive CD8 group, cells lacked CD45RO and were positively selected for CCR7, so terminally differentiated effector memory CD45RA+ cells were left out. Clones were sequenced by immunoSEQ multiplex PCR, and TCRdb holds only the in-frame ones, with some missing. The table records some 1,900,000 clones, about 95% of them present only once. The data stem from a study of shared clonotypes between healthy human individuals. Study outcomes and limitations: Estimated richness was generally greater in naive than memory subsets.

Trimming pared 4 bases from V and 3 bases from J, leaving 12 bases between. Germline V gives CDR1 SNHLY, CDR2 FYNNEI. This CDR3 is built from 15 residues. This TCR was recovered from a man aged 18 to 29 in good health. The source material was naive CD8+ T cells sorted from blood. The gene calls are TRBV2 and TRBJ1-4, with unresolved D. The CDR3 DNA reads TGTGCCAGCAGTGCTTGGGTATCGGCTAATGAAAAACTGTTTTTT. Translating gives CASSAWVSANEKLFF.